This T cell receptor beta chain appears in the sequencing data of a study of blood T cell repertoires in COVID-19. In the study overall: Spain, Italy and the United States supplied samples that represented acute and convalescent COVID-19.

Seattle patients were enrolled while actively infected and followed longitudinally. Germline V gives CDR1 MNHEY, CDR2 SVGEGT. Trimming cost V 0 bases and J 0 bases; bases outside gene matches: 13. The CDR3 length is 19 residues. Authors' methods: Reference gene primer amplification gave estimated nucleated cell counts. Measured with immunoSEQ multiplex PCR; TCRdb has only the in-frame clones, and not every one. V and J calls and clone size follow that table, whereas D and trimming were derived from the DNA. Here the sample spans around 250,000 clones, roughly 88% being singletons. The rearrangement joins TRBV6-2 or TRBV6-3 to TRBJ2-7; 8 bases line up with TRBD2. Sequencing used peripheral blood. This TCR was recovered from a woman between 70 and 85 years old with COVID-19, enrolled during active disease. CDR3 region: CASSYSRDTKTSGSYEQYF. CDR3 coding DNA: TGTGCCAGCAGTTACTCGAGGGACACCAAAACTAGCGGCTCCTACGAGCAGTACTTC.